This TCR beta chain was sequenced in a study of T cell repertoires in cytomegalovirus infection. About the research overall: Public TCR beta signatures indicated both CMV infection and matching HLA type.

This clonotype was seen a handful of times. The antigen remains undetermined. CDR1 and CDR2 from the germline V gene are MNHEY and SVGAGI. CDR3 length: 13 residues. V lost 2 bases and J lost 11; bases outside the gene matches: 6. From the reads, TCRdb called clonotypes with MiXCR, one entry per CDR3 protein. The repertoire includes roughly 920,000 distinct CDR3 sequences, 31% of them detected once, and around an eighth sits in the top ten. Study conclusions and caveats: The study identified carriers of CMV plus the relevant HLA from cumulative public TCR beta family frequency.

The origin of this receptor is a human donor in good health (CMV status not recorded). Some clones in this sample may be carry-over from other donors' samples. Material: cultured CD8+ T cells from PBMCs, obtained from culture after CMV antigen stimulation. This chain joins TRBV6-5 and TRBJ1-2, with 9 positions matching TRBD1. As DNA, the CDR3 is TGTGCCAGCAGTTACATTACAGGGGGCGGATACACCTTC. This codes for CASSYITGGGYTF.